These T cell receptor beta chains were read from a single sample in a study of CD8+ T cells in alopecia areata. Using immunoSEQ multiplex PCR, the repertoire was profiled, and TCRdb retains in-frame clones only, with some absent. The table shows some 190,000 clones, with 60% occurring only once. Here the sequenced sample was CD4+ T cells sorted from blood, taken at week 24, from a patient treated with tofacitinib. These receptors all stem from a human donor with alopecia areata. CDR3s include the opening cysteine and the closing phenylalanine or tryptophan. Fields, in order: CDR3 protein, CDR3 DNA, D gene, clone size, J gene, V gene. A D gene is named only where the DNA matches it firmly. Not all rows give a size; the values are once, few, many and, for expanded clones, a class.

CASSLSQGHGYTF TGTGCCAGCAGCTTATCACAGGGACATGGCTACACCTTC NA NA TRBJ1-2 TRBV7-9
CSVEDATGGTKNIQYF TGCAGCGTTGAAGATGCTACAGGGGGAACCAAAAACATTCAGTACTTC TRBD1 NA TRBJ2-4 TRBV29-1
CASSRGTSGNEQFF TGTGCCAGCAGCCGAGGGACTAGCGGGAATGAGCAGTTCTTC TRBD2 NA TRBJ2-1 TRBV7-2
CATSRAGGVINEQFF TGTGCCACCAGCAGAGCGGGGGGAGTTATCAATGAGCAGTTCTTC TRBD2 few TRBJ2-1 TRBV15
CASSLAASGGYNEQFF TGTGCCAGCAGCTTAGCGGCTAGCGGGGGCTACAATGAGCAGTTCTTC TRBD2 NA TRBJ2-1 TRBV7-2
CAWSGGAGANVLTF TGTGCCTGGAGTGGAGGAGCTGGGGCCAACGTCCTGACTTTC NA NA TRBJ2-6 TRBV30
CASSVVETEQFF TGTGCCAGCAGTGTGGTCGAGACTGAGCAGTTCTTC NA NA TRBJ2-1 TRBV2
CASNTDSANTGELFF TGTGCCAGCAATACGGACAGCGCGAACACCGGGGAGCTGTTTTTT NA NA TRBJ2-2 TRBV6-6
CASSLKGNTEAFF TGTGCCAGCAGCTTAAAGGGGAACACTGAAGCTTTCTTT NA NA TRBJ1-1 TRBV11-3
CASSKGRGREDGYTF TGCGCCAGCAGCAAAGGCAGGGGGCGAGAGGATGGCTACACCTTC TRBD1 few TRBJ1-2 TRBV5-1
CSGTEFDTGELFF TGCAGCGGGACTGAGTTCGACACCGGGGAGCTGTTTTTT NA NA TRBJ2-2 TRBV29-1
CSVETTGGGGYTF TGCAGCGTTGAAACCACAGGGGGAGGAGGCTACACCTTC TRBD1 NA TRBJ1-2 TRBV29-1
CASSLTGAADTQYF TGTGCCAGCAGCTTAACAGGGGCAGCGGATACGCAGTATTTT NA NA TRBJ2-3 TRBV7-3
CASSPRQGKDTQYF TGTGCCAGCAGCCCACGACAGGGGAAGGATACGCAGTATTTT TRBD1 NA TRBJ2-3 TRBV9
CASSPSGRTTSGTDNSPLHF TGTGCCAGCAGCCCCAGCGGTAGAACCACCTCCGGGACGGACAATTCACCCCTCCACTTT NA NA TRBJ1-6 TRBV14
CSVFAGMNTEAFF TGCAGCGTTTTTGCGGGCATGAACACTGAAGCTTTCTTT NA few TRBJ1-1 TRBV29-1
CATAPTGNNEKLFF TGTGCCACCGCACCGACAGGCAATAATGAAAAACTGTTTTTT NA NA TRBJ1-4 TRBV19
CASSLTGRASGYTF TGTGCCAGCAGCTTAACGGGAAGGGCCTCGGGCTACACCTTC NA NA TRBJ1-2 TRBV7-3
CASSVAATTYEQYF TGTGCCAGCAGCGTAGCAGCCACAACCTACGAGCAGTACTTC NA few TRBJ2-7 TRBV9
CASSSGIYQSPLHF TGTGCCAGCAGTTCCGGGATCTACCAATCACCCCTCCACTTT NA once TRBJ1-6 TRBV27
CSVSQGEKLFF TGCAGCGTTTCCCAGGGTGAAAAACTGTTTTTT NA NA TRBJ1-4 TRBV29-1
CASSRTGYNEQFF TGTGCCAGCAGCAGGACAGGGTACAATGAGCAGTTCTTC TRBD1 NA TRBJ2-1 TRBV7-2
CASSQDGLADTDTQYF TGTGCCAGCAGCCAAGATGGGCTAGCGGATACAGATACGCAGTATTTT TRBD2 NA TRBJ2-3 TRBV4-2
CSVQGEMNTEAFF TGCAGCGTCCAGGGGGAGATGAACACTGAAGCTTTCTTT TRBD1 NA TRBJ1-1 TRBV29-1
CASSLAGGNQPQHF TGTGCCAGCAGCTTGGCCGGGGGGAATCAGCCCCAGCATTTT NA few TRBJ1-5 TRBV5-5
CASGLAGSYEQYF TGTGCCAGTGGTCTAGCGGGATCCTACGAGCAGTACTTC TRBD2 NA TRBJ2-7 TRBV7-3
CASSEQNTEAFF TGTGCCAGCAGTGAGCAGAACACTGAAGCTTTCTTT NA NA TRBJ1-1 TRBV6-5
CAWSVVIAAEAFF TGTGCCTGGAGTGTTGTGATTGCCGCTGAAGCTTTCTTT NA few TRBJ1-1 TRBV30
CAWKTAPEKLFF TGTGCCTGGAAGACAGCACCAGAAAAACTGTTTTTT NA NA TRBJ1-4 TRBV30
CASSLDGAGTGELFF TGTGCCAGCAGCTTAGACGGGGCTGGCACCGGGGAGCTGTTTTTT NA NA TRBJ2-2 TRBV11-2
CASTSGTGLDPRYGYTF TGTGCCAGCACGTCCGGGACAGGCTTAGACCCCCGCTATGGCTACACCTTC TRBD1 NA TRBJ1-2 TRBV25-1
CASSLAGQGTYEQYF TGTGCCAGCAGCTTAGCTGGGCAGGGGACCTACGAGCAGTACTTC NA NA TRBJ2-7 TRBV7-2
CSVGTPGLQETQYF TGCAGCGTGGGTACCCCAGGGCTCCAAGAGACCCAGTACTTC NA NA TRBJ2-5 TRBV29-1
CASRILLNTEAFF TGTGCCAGCAGGATACTTTTGAACACTGAAGCTTTCTTT NA NA TRBJ1-1 TRBV2
CASSLGLAGVEQYF TGTGCCAGCAGCCTGGGGCTAGCCGGAGTAGAGCAGTACTTC NA NA TRBJ2-7 TRBV7-2
CASSPGTSRDEQFF TGCGCCAGCAGTCCCGGGACTAGTAGGGATGAGCAGTTCTTC TRBD2 NA TRBJ2-1 TRBV5-1
CASSLAGFGGELFF TGCGCCAGCAGCTTGGCGGGGTTTGGCGGGGAGCTGTTTTTT NA NA TRBJ2-2 TRBV5-1
CSQGGTDTQYF TGCAGCCAGGGGGGCACAGATACGCAGTATTTT TRBD1 few TRBJ2-3 TRBV20-1
CASSSRGYQETQYF TGTGCCAGCAGCTCGCGAGGGTATCAAGAGACCCAGTACTTC NA NA TRBJ2-5 TRBV11-2
CASGEVWTQYF TGTGCTAGTGGGGAAGTCTGGACCCAGTACTTC NA NA TRBJ2-5 TRBV12-5
CASSQDKGDSPLHF TGTGCCAGCAGCCAAGATAAAGGGGATTCACCCCTCCACTTT NA NA TRBJ1-6 TRBV4-2
CSVGASSSGANVLTF TGCAGCGTTGGGGCCAGCAGCTCTGGGGCCAACGTCCTGACTTTC NA few TRBJ2-6 TRBV29-1
CASSRLGRYGYTF TGTGCCAGCAGCCGGCTGGGGAGGTATGGCTACACCTTC NA NA TRBJ1-2 TRBV7-9
CASRHPGDPKGNEQFF TGTGCCAGCAGACATCCCGGGGACCCAAAGGGGAATGAGCAGTTCTTC NA few TRBJ2-1 TRBV6-6
CASSQDFTGNGYTF TGTGCCAGCAGCCAAGATTTTACGGGAAATGGCTACACCTTC NA NA TRBJ1-2 TRBV14
CASSPGAYGYTF TGTGCCAGTAGTCCAGGGGCCTATGGCTACACCTTC NA few TRBJ1-2 TRBV19
CSARQGLADTQYF TGCAGCGCCCGACAGGGATTGGCAGATACGCAGTATTTT TRBD1 NA TRBJ2-3 TRBV29-1
CSVLIGDTIYF TGCAGTGTACTTATTGGGGACACCATATATTTT NA NA TRBJ1-3 TRBV20-1
CASGEGKIDNEQFF TGTGCGTCTGGAGAGGGGAAAATCGACAATGAGCAGTTCTTC NA once TRBJ2-1 TRBV10-3
CASSLTGTVTGELFF TGCGCCAGCAGCCTTACCGGGACCGTCACCGGGGAGCTGTTTTTT NA few TRBJ2-2 TRBV4-1
CASSQRGGFLSEAFF TGCGCCAGCAGTCAACGAGGGGGGTTTCTATCTGAAGCTTTCTTT NA few TRBJ1-1 TRBV23-1
CATSSSPGFDYGYTF TGTGCCACCAGCAGTAGTCCGGGTTTCGACTATGGCTACACCTTC NA few TRBJ1-2 TRBV15
CAWSPIGQKHGDTQYF TGTGCCTGGAGCCCGATCGGCCAGAAGCATGGCGATACGCAGTATTTT NA NA TRBJ2-3 TRBV30
CAWSADSGYTF TGTGCCTGGAGTGCGGACTCTGGCTACACCTTC NA few TRBJ1-2 TRBV30